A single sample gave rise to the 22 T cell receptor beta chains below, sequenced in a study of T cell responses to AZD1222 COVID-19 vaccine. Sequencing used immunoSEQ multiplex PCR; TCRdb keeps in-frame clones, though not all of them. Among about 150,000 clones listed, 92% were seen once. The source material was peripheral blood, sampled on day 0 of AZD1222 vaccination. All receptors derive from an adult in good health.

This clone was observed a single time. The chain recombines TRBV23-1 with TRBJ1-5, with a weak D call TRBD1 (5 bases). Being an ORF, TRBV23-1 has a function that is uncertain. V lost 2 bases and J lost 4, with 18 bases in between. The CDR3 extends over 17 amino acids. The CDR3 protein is CASSQDSFERGNQPQHF. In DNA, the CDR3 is TGCGCCAGCAGTCAAGATAGTTTCGAGAGGGGTAATCAGCCCCAGCATTTT.

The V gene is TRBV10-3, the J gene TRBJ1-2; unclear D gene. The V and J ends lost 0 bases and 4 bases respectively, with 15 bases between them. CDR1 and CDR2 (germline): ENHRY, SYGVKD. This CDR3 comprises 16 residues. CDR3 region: CAISESTGLVSYGYTF. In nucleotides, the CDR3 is TGTGCCATCAGTGAGTCGACCGGGCTCGTGAGCTATGGCTACACCTTC.

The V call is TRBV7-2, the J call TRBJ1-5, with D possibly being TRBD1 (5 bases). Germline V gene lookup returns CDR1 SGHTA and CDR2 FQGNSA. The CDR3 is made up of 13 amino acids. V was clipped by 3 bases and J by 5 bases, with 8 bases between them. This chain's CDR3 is CASSFQGDQPQHF. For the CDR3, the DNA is TGTGCCAGCAGCTTTCAAGGGGATCAGCCCCAGCATTTT.

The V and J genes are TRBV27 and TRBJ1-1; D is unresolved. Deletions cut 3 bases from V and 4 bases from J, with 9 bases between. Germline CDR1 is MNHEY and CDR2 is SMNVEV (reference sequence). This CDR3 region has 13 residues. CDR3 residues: CASSLDRGTEAFF. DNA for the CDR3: TGTGCCAGCAGTTTGGATCGGGGCACTGAAGCTTTCTTT.

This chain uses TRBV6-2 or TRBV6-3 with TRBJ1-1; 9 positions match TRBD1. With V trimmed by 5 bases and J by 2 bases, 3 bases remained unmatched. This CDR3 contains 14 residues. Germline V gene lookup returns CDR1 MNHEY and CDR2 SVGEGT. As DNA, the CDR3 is TGTGCCAGCAGTGCGGGACAGGGAAACACTGAAGCTTTCTTT. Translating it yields CASSAGQGNTEAFF.

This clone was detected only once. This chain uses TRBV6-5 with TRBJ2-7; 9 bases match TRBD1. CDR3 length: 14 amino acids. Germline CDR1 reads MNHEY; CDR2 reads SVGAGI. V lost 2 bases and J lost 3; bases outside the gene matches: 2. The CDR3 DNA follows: TGTGCCAGCAGTTACGTGGGACAGGGCTACGAGCAGTACTTC. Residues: CASSYVGQGYEQYF.

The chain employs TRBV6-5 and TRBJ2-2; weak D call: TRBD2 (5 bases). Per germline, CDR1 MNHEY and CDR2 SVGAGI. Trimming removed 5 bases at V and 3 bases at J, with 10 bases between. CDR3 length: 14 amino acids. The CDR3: CASSLSGDTGELFF. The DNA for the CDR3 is TGTGCCAGCAGTCTATCCGGGGACACCGGGGAGCTGTTTTTT.

The CDR3 DNA is TGTGCCAGCAGGATTCCGGGACAGCCACACAATAGCAATCAGCCCCAGCATTTT. It yields the protein CASRIPGQPHNSNQPQHF. The gene calls are TRBV28 and TRBJ1-5; 7 bases are shared with TRBD1. The CDR3 extends over 18 amino acids. Germline trimming cut 6 bases from V and 0 bases from J; bases unmatched to any gene: 14. Germline V gene lookup returns CDR1 MDHEN and CDR2 SYDVKM.

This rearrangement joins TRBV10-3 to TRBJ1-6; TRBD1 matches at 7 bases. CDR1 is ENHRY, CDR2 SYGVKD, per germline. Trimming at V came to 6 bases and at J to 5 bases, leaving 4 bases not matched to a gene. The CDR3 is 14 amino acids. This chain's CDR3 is CAIRTGTDNSPLHF. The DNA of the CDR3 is TGTGCCATCAGGACCGGGACAGATAATTCACCCCTCCACTTT.

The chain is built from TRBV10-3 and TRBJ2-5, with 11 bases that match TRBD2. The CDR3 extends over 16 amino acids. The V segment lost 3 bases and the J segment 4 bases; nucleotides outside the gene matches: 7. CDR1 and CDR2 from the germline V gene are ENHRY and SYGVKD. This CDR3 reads CAISDPLAGGGETQYF. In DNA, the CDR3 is TGTGCCATCAGTGACCCCCTAGCGGGGGGAGGAGAGACCCAGTACTTC.

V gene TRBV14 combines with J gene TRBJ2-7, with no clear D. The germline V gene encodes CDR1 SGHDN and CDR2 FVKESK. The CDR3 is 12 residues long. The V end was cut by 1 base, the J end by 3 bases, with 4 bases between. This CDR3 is CASSQGGYEQYF. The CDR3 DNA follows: TGTGCCAGCAGCCAAGGTGGCTACGAGCAGTACTTC.

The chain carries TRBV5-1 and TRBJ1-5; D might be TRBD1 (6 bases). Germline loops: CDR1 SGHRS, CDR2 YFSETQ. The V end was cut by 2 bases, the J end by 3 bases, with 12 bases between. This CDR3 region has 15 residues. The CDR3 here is CASSLQGGNNQPQHF. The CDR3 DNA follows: TGCGCCAGCAGCTTACAAGGGGGTAACAATCAGCCCCAGCATTTT.

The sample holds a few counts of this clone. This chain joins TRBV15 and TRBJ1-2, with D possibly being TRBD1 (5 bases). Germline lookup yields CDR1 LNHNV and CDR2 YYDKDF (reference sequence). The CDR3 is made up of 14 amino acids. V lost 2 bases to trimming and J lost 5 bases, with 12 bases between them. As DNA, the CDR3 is TGTGCCACCAGCAGACAAGGACAAAGATATGGCTACACCTTC. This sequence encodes CATSRQGQRYGYTF.

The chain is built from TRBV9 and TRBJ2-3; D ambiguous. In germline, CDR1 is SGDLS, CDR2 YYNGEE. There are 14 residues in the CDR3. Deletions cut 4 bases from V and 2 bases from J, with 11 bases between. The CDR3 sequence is CASSPHVFTDTQYF. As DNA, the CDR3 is TGTGCCAGCAGCCCCCACGTCTTCACAGATACGCAGTATTTT.

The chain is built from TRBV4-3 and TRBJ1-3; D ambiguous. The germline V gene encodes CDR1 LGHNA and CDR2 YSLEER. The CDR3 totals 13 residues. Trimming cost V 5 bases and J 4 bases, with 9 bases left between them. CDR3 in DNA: TGCGCCAGCAGCGTGGGATCCGGAAACACCATATATTTT. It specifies CASSVGSGNTIYF.

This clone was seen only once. The CDR3 DNA sequence: TGTGCCAGCAGTTTTGGTGGCCAGAACTACGAGCAGTACTTC. Translated, it gives CASSFGGQNYEQYF. This chain uses TRBV6-5 with TRBJ2-7; D is unresolved. The CDR3 runs to 14 residues. Germline V gene sequence: CDR1 MNHEY, CDR2 SVGAGI. Trimming left V 4 bases short and J 3 bases short, with 13 bases between.

The CDR3 here is CASRAILAGGLRGELFF. The DNA for the CDR3 is TGTGCCAGCAGAGCCATACTAGCGGGGGGGCTCCGAGGGGAGCTGTTTTTT. The chain employs TRBV2 and TRBJ2-2; 13 bases align to TRBD2. This CDR3 region has 17 residues. J gave up 8 bases and V 6 bases, and 12 bases lay outside the gene matches. Germline CDR1 reads SNHLY; CDR2 reads FYNNEI.

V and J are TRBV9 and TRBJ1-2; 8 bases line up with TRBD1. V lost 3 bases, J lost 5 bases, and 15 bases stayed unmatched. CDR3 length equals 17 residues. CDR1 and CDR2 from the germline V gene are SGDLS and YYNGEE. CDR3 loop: CASSALGGQGASYGYTF. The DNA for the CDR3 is TGTGCCAGCAGCGCCCTGGGGGGGCAGGGGGCGTCGTATGGCTACACCTTC.

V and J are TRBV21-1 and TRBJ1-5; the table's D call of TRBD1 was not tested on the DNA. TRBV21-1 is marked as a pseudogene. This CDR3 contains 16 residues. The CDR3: CASSKSGGRSNQPQHF. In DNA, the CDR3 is TGTGCCAGCAGCAAAAGTGGGGGCAGGAGCAATCAGCCCCAGCATTTT.

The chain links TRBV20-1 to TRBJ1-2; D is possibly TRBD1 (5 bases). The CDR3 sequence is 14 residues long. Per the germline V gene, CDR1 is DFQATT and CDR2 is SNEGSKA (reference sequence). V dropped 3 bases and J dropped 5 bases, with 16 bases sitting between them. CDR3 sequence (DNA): TGCAGTGCTAGTGACCTAGGGACGCTGTATGGCTACACCTTC. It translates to CSASDLGTLYGYTF.

CDR3 sequence: CASSPWAGLGKDNEQFF. As DNA, the CDR3 is TGTGCCAGCAGTCCCTGGGCGGGATTGGGGAAAGACAATGAGCAGTTCTTC. This rearrangement joins TRBV28 to TRBJ2-1; tentative D call: TRBD2 (6 bases). Trimming pared 5 bases from V and 5 bases from J, leaving 22 bases between. CDR3 length equals 17 residues. Germline CDR1 and CDR2: MDHEN and SYDVKM.

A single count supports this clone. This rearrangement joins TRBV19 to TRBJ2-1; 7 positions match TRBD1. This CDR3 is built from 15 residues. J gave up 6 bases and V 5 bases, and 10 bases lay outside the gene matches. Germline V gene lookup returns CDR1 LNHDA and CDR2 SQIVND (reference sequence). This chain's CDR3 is CASSLQDRDFNEQFF. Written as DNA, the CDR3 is TGTGCCAGTAGTCTCCAAGACAGGGATTTCAATGAGCAGTTCTTC.